This T cell receptor (beta chain) appears in the sequencing data of a study of T cell responses to AZD1222 COVID-19 vaccine. Study-wide background: Recipients boosted at about 4 weeks or about 12 weeks are pooled.

Note on this clone: Antigen specificity is unknown.

Germline V lookup: CDR1 PRHDT, CDR2 FYEKMQ (reference sequence). V was clipped by 5 bases and J by 1 base, with 12 bases between them. This CDR3 contains 15 residues. The data were produced by immunoSEQ multiplex PCR, yet TCRdb's version contains in-frame clones alone and is incomplete. The data contain 110,000 to 150,000 clones, 75% to 90% of them seen just once; the ten biggest clones take up over 3.5%. Points from the study as a whole: Possibly, clonal diversity was underestimated; donors were largely white British and included more females. Sampling that yielded the repertoires occurred only after the peak T cell response.

Sequenced material: peripheral blood, taken on day 0 of AZD1222 vaccination. J is TRBJ1-3 and V is TRBV13, with a tentative D call TRBD1 (6 bases). This receptor was taken from an adult in good health. The CDR3 DNA sequence: TGTGCCAGCAGCCTCATACAGGGATCTGGAAACACCATATATTTT. The encoded protein is CASSLIQGSGNTIYF.